These 15 T cell receptor beta chains came from one sample sequenced in a study of blood T cell repertoires in COVID-19. TCRdb's table, derived via immunoSEQ multiplex PCR, lists solely in-frame clones and lacks some. The data contain approximately 230,000 clones, 86% of them singletons. Sequenced sample: peripheral blood. Receptors were obtained from a man aged 25 to 40 who had recovered from COVID-19.

The chain has TRBV29-1 and TRBJ2-5; TRBD1 might be the D (5 bases). Per germline, CDR1 SQVTM and CDR2 ANQGSEA. The CDR3 extends over 12 amino acids. Trimming shortened V by 6 bases and J by 2 bases, and 10 bases separated the two germline ends. For the CDR3, the DNA is TGCAGCGTCAGGGTGGGACAAGAGACCCAGTACTTC. Protein sequence: CSVRVGQETQYF.

V usage is TRBV10-3 and J usage is TRBJ2-3, with 8 bases matching TRBD2. V lost 3 bases and J lost 3; bases outside the gene matches: 11. Germline-derived CDR1 and CDR2 are ENHRY and SYGVKD. The CDR3 extends over 17 amino acids. The DNA for the CDR3 is TGTGCCATCAGTGAACGAGGCACGGGGGGGGATACAGATACGCAGTATTTT. Its translation is CAISERGTGGDTDTQYF.

Here the CDR3 reads CASSLGWRSYTF. Here the CDR3 DNA reads TGTGCCAGCAGCTTAGGGTGGAGGAGCTACACCTTC. This sequence joins TRBV13 and TRBJ1-2, with D uncertain. Germline V lookup: CDR1 PRHDT, CDR2 FYEKMQ (reference sequence). V was trimmed by 0 bases and J by 9 bases, leaving 8 bases between them. This CDR3 is built from 12 residues.

The chain joins TRBV10-1 to TRBJ1-2; the match to TRBD1 covers 9 bases. This CDR3 region has 14 residues. Germline V gene lookup returns CDR1 WNHNN and CDR2 SYGVQD (reference sequence). J gave up 0 bases and V 6 bases, and 2 bases lay outside the gene matches. This CDR3 is CASRGDRANYGYTF. As DNA, the CDR3 is TGCGCCAGCAGAGGGGACAGGGCTAACTATGGCTACACCTTC.

The chain carries TRBV5-4 and TRBJ2-7; a possible D gene is TRBD2 (5 bases). With 2 bases removed from V and 2 bases from J, the gap between germline ends came to 14 bases. The CDR3 covers 15 residues. Germline V lookup: CDR1 SGHNT, CDR2 YYREEE (reference sequence). CDR3 protein: CASSLGLAETYEQYF. The CDR3 DNA sequence: TGTGCCAGCAGCTTAGGTCTAGCCGAGACCTACGAGCAGTACTTC.

The J gene is TRBJ2-2, the V gene TRBV7-2; D is perhaps TRBD2 (6 bases). CDR1 and CDR2 (germline): SGHTA, FQGNSA. V was pared by 7 bases and J by 7 bases, with 19 bases between. This CDR3 comprises 15 residues. In nucleotides, the CDR3 is TGTGCCAGCAAACGACCACGGGTCGGGGGCGGGGAGCTGTTTTTT. This sequence encodes CASKRPRVGGGELFF.

The gene calls are TRBV6-5 and TRBJ2-1; 7 bases match TRBD2. Trimming removed 8 bases from V and 7 bases from J; junction bases left unmatched: 14. The CDR3 covers 15 residues. From germline, CDR1 is MNHEY and CDR2 SVGAGI. The CDR3 protein is CASLPLGGGRNEQFF. For the CDR3, the DNA is TGTGCCAGCCTCCCCCTGGGCGGGGGTAGAAATGAGCAGTTCTTC.

This rearrangement joins TRBV11-3 to TRBJ2-1; 9 bases map to TRBD2. Trimming removed 5 bases from V and 5 bases from J; junction bases left unmatched: 7. CDR1 and CDR2 (germline): SGHNT, YENEEA. The CDR3 sequence is 15 residues long. This chain's CDR3 is CASSSGGSMDNEQFF. In DNA form, the CDR3 reads TGTGCCAGCAGCAGCGGGGGGTCCATGGACAATGAGCAGTTCTTC.

Turning to this clone: Other DNA variants within this sample encode the same CDR3. The chain links TRBV7-6 to TRBJ2-3, with D hard to call. Trimming left V 0 bases short and J 2 bases short, with 9 bases between. Germline V gives CDR1 SGHVS, CDR2 FNYEAQ. The CDR3 consists of 15 residues. This CDR3 is CASSLALYSTDTQYF. CDR3 nucleotides: TGTGCCAGCAGCTTAGCACTATATTCCACAGATACGCAGTATTTT.

A note on this clone: A read error may be the cause here, since a much bigger clone is one base away. This rearrangement joins TRBV7-9 to TRBJ1-5; 9 bases map to TRBD1. Trimming took 5 bases from V and 7 from J; bases not matched to a gene: 3. CDR1 is SEHNR, CDR2 FQNEAQ, per germline (reference sequence). The CDR3 totals 13 residues. The CDR3: CASSRDRVQPQHF. The CDR3 DNA sequence: TGTGCCAGCAGCAGGGACAGGGTCCAGCCCCAGCATTTT.

This clone was observed at least ten times. V and J are TRBV10-3 and TRBJ2-1, with 7 positions matching TRBD1. With V trimmed by 2 bases and J by 4 bases, 5 bases remained unmatched. This CDR3 has 15 amino acids. From germline, CDR1 is ENHRY and CDR2 SYGVKD. The CDR3 coding sequence is TGTGCCATCAGTGAGCCACAGGGGCCTTACAATGAGCAGTTCTTC. Translated, it gives CAISEPQGPYNEQFF.

This rearrangement joins TRBV19 to TRBJ1-2; 9 nucleotides align to TRBD1. The CDR3 sequence is 16 residues long. Germline values: CDR1 LNHDA, CDR2 SQIVND (reference sequence). V was clipped by 5 bases and J by 4 bases; unmatched bases: 11. CDR3 protein: CASSGSDRGKSYGYTF. The DNA of the CDR3 is TGTGCCAGTAGTGGGTCGGACAGGGGAAAAAGCTATGGCTACACCTTC.

The V call is TRBV19, the J call TRBJ2-4; a possible D gene is TRBD2 (5 bases). Trimming cost V 0 bases and J 1 base, with 22 bases left between them. Germline V lookup: CDR1 LNHDA, CDR2 SQIVND (reference sequence). This CDR3 has 20 residues. The CDR3 sequence: CASSIDHSAMVKAAKNIQYF. In DNA form, the CDR3 reads TGTGCCAGTAGTATAGATCATAGCGCTATGGTTAAAGCGGCCAAAAACATTCAGTACTTC.

The rearrangement joins TRBV7-8 to TRBJ1-2; 9 nucleotides match TRBD1. The trim removed 5 bases at V and 4 bases at J, leaving 11 bases unmatched. The CDR3 spans 16 residues. CDR1 SGHVS and CDR2 FQNEAQ come from the germline V gene. The CDR3 coding sequence is TGTGCCAGCAGCCCTCCCGGCGGGACAGGGACCTATGGCTACACCTTC. It yields the protein CASSPPGGTGTYGYTF.

This clone has just a few counts. Within the sample, other DNA sequences also encode this same CDR3. The chain couples TRBV18 to TRBJ1-1; D may be TRBD1 (6 bases). CDR1 is KGHSH, CDR2 LQKENI, per germline. The CDR3 has 13 amino acids. The ends were cut back, 3 bases at V and 1 base at J, with 6 bases in the middle. CDR3 loop: CASSPTGNTEAFF. The CDR3 DNA follows: TGTGCCAGCTCACCGACAGGGAACACTGAAGCTTTCTTT.